The present entry profiles one T cell receptor beta chain with its context. The antigen remains undetermined. This sample includes further DNA sequences coding for the same CDR3. Trimming took 2 bases from V and 2 from J, leaving 7 bases between them. Germline CDR1 is MNHNY and CDR2 is SVGAGI (reference sequence). CDR3 length: 14 residues. This record comes from a study of T cell repertoires in ileal Crohn's disease. Across the whole study: About half received postoperative treatment, some 11 with thiopurines and 15 to 20 anti-TNF. Whole-study results and caveats: Sorted CD8 T cells held more high-frequency clones than CD4. Clonality above 26.8% at surgery always came with endoscopic recurrence. Compared with non-smokers, active smokers at surgery showed more clonal expansions.

TCRdb's copy holds only in-frame clones and misses some; the assay was immunoSEQ multiplex PCR. This repertoire shows tens of thousands of clones, roughly 81% found once; its top ten account for about 6%. The clonotype originates from an adult with Crohn's disease. The chain couples TRBV6-6 to TRBJ2-1; TRBD2 is a possible D gene (6 bases). Sequenced input: ileal tissue. CDR3 sequence: CASSYGGTYNEQFF. The CDR3 DNA reads as TGTGCCAGCAGTTACGGGGGGACCTACAATGAGCAGTTCTTC.